The next 20 T cell receptor beta chains were all read from a single sample in a study of blood T cells in healthy people across ages. Next came a second PCR, run for about 6 to 11 cycles, which used a sample-barcoded 5' primer along with a J-beta primer mix. TCRdb processed the 5' RACE reads anew with MiXCR; each CDR3 protein has one entry. The sample lists hundreds of thousands of distinct CDR3 sequences; 45% to 60% were seen once. What was sequenced was blood. The receptors were sampled from a woman older than 75 in good health.

The V gene is TRBV11-3, the J gene TRBJ2-2, with a tentative D call TRBD2 (6 bases). V was cut by 1 base and J by 12 bases, with 12 bases left in between. The CDR3 consists of 13 residues. Germline V gives CDR1 SGHNT, CDR2 YENEEA. The CDR3 reads CASSLGEAAQLFF. The CDR3 region has the DNA TGTGCCAGCAGCTTAGGGGAGGCAGCCCAGCTGTTTTTT.

The sample holds one count of this clonotype. The chain links TRBV6-1 to TRBJ2-1; no clear D gene. This CDR3 contains 13 residues. Per germline, CDR1 MNHNS and CDR2 SASEGT. V lost 6 bases and J lost 5, with 11 bases in between. The CDR3 nucleotides read TGTGCCAGCAGGAGCGACTTAAACAATGAGCAGTTCTTC. This gives the protein CASRSDLNNEQFF.

This clonotype was observed at least ten times. V gene TRBV6-2 or TRBV6-3 combines with J gene TRBJ2-4; the D is unclear. CDR1 and CDR2 from the germline V gene are MNHEY and SVGEGT. Trimming removed 10 bases from V and 0 bases from J, with 7 bases in between. This CDR3 has 12 amino acids. CDR3 bases: TGTGCCACGGCTTTAGCCAAAAACATTCAGTACTTC. This gives the protein CATALAKNIQYF.

The chain links TRBV6-2 or TRBV6-3 to TRBJ2-1, with 8 bases aligning to TRBD2. The CDR3 loop spans 14 amino acids. Germline CDR1 reads MNHEY; CDR2 reads SVGEGT. The trim removed 7 bases at V and 9 bases at J, leaving 11 bases unmatched. The CDR3 protein is CASTPGGGRIEQFF. CDR3 DNA sequence: TGTGCCAGCACCCCAGGAGGCGGGAGGATTGAGCAGTTCTTC.

In the case of this clonotype: Being one base from a much bigger clone, this may be a read error. The chain couples TRBV7-9 to TRBJ2-7; D is possibly TRBD2 (5 bases). Germline V gene sequence: CDR1 SEHNR, CDR2 FQNEAQ (reference sequence). V was shortened by 1 base and J by 12 bases, with 13 bases between the two germline ends. CDR3 length: 12 amino acids. CDR3 coding DNA: TGTGCCAGCAGCTTAGAAGTAGGGAGAAGGTACTTC. Amino acids: CASSLEVGRRYF. The full variable domain, in which reference TRBV7-9 and TRBJ2-7 provide the parts outside the CDR3, is DTGVSQNPRHKITKRGQNVTFRCDPISEHNRLYWYRQTLGQGPEFLTYFQNEAQLEKSRLLSDRFSAERPKGSFSTLEIQRTEQGDSAMYLCASSLEVGRRYFGPGTRLTVT.

The CDR3 coding sequence is TGTGCCAGCAGGCAACAGGGGGCGGATTCCTACGAGCAGTACTTC. This translates into CASRQQGADSYEQYF. The V gene is TRBV6-6, the J gene TRBJ2-7; 9 bases agree with TRBD1. This CDR3 is 15 amino acids long. The germline CDR1 and CDR2 sequences are MNHNY and SVGAGI (reference sequence). Trimming took 6 bases from V and 1 from J; bases not matched to a gene: 7.

This clonotype was counted ten times or more. The V call is TRBV29-1, the J call TRBJ1-5, with 7 bases that match TRBD1. Per the germline V gene, CDR1 is SQVTM and CDR2 is ANQGSEA. The CDR3 extends over 15 amino acids. After removal of 4 bases from V and 3 bases from J, the junction contained 9 bases not matched to a gene. CDR3 sequence reads: CSVVIGGGINQPQHF. As DNA, the CDR3 is TGCAGCGTTGTGATAGGGGGCGGTATCAATCAGCCCCAGCATTTT.

This clonotype has a count of ten or more. V is TRBV12-3 or TRBV12-4 and J is TRBJ2-3; D is unresolved. V was trimmed by 2 bases and J by 5 bases, leaving 5 bases between them. The CDR3 spans 12 residues. The CDR3 reads CASSLFGDTQYF. As DNA, the CDR3 is TGTGCCAGCAGTTTATTCGGAGATACGCAGTATTTT.

As for this clonotype: This sequence may be a read error, since a much larger clone differs from it by one base. This chain connects TRBV18 to TRBJ2-1, with 10 nucleotides matching TRBD1. The CDR3 runs to 16 residues. V shed 8 bases, J shed 2 bases, and the junction held 9 bases outside the gene matches. CDR1 and CDR2 from the germline V gene are KGHSH and LQKENI. CDR3 sequence (DNA): TGTGCCAGCCCAATCGACAGGGGGCGTCCCTACAATGAGCAGTTCTTC. Protein: CASPIDRGRPYNEQFF.

The chain carries TRBV29-1 and TRBJ2-7, with a tentative D call TRBD1 (6 bases). The germline V gene encodes CDR1 SQVTM and CDR2 ANQGSEA. The V end was cut by 3 bases, the J end by 2 bases, with 11 bases between. There are 13 residues in the CDR3. CDR3 protein: CSVERDTPYEQYF. Written as DNA, the CDR3 is TGCAGCGTTGAGAGGGACACCCCCTACGAGCAGTACTTC.

This sequence joins TRBV6-6 and TRBJ1-1, with TRBD1 identical over 7 bases. CDR3 length equals 15 residues. Losses at the gene ends were 6 bases for V and 0 bases for J; bases not matched to a gene: 7. From germline, CDR1 is MNHNY and CDR2 SVGAGI (reference sequence). The CDR3 nucleotides are TGTGCCAGCAGCTATACGACAGGGCTGAACACTGAAGCTTTCTTT. It encodes CASSYTTGLNTEAFF.

This chain connects TRBV5-6 to TRBJ1-2; D might be TRBD1 (5 bases). Germline CDR1 is SGHDT and CDR2 is YYEEEE. This CDR3 is 13 amino acids long. The V end was cut by 4 bases, the J end by 5 bases, with 12 bases between. The CDR3 protein is CASSRKGPYGYTF. Written as DNA, the CDR3 is TGTGCCAGCAGCCGGAAGGGGCCATATGGCTACACCTTC.

The rearrangement joins TRBV7-2 to TRBJ2-3, with D perhaps matching TRBD1 (7 bases). The CDR3 is made up of 17 amino acids. V shed 4 bases and J shed 1 base, with 18 bases lying between them. Germline V gene data show CDR1 as SGHTA and CDR2 as FQGNSA. The CDR3 spells CASSSFRGDSGTDTQYF. The CDR3 DNA is TGTGCCAGCAGCTCCTTTAGGGGGGACAGCGGCACAGATACGCAGTATTTT.

CDR3 amino acids: CASSSHGGVDNEQFF. The CDR3 region has the DNA TGTGCCAGCAGCTCTCATGGGGGGGTCGACAATGAGCAGTTCTTC. The chain carries TRBV7-9 and TRBJ2-1, with 7 bases aligning to TRBD2. V lost 4 bases and J lost 5; bases outside the gene matches: 8. The CDR3 length is 15 residues. Germline assignment: CDR1 SEHNR and CDR2 FQNEAQ (reference sequence). Based on the CDR3 plus reference TRBV7-9 and TRBJ2-1, the full variable domain is DTGVSQNPRHKITKRGQNVTFRCDPISEHNRLYWYRQTLGQGPEFLTYFQNEAQLEKSRLLSDRFSAERPKGSFSTLEIQRTEQGDSAMYLCASSSHGGVDNEQFFGPGTRLTVL.

This clonotype occurred many times. The chain joins TRBV2 to TRBJ2-1; tentative D call: TRBD2 (6 bases). Germline-derived CDR1 and CDR2 are SNHLY and FYNNEI. The CDR3 has 15 amino acids. V lost 7 bases and J lost 2, with 15 bases in between. The CDR3 DNA sequence: TGTGCCAGCACGGACGTGGGCGGGACCTACAATGAGCAGTTCTTC. Its translation is CASTDVGGTYNEQFF.

On this clonotype: A single base separates this from a much larger clone, so it may be a read error. This rearrangement joins TRBV5-1 to TRBJ2-1; TRBD2 matches 7 bases. Germline CDR1 is SGHRS and CDR2 is YFSETQ. J gave up 3 bases and V 3 bases, and 9 bases lay outside the gene matches. CDR3 length: 16 residues. The CDR3 nucleotides read TGCGCCAGCAGCTCGGGACTATCGAGAGACTACAATGAGCAGTTCTTC. This gives the protein CASSSGLSRDYNEQFF.

V is TRBV12-3 or TRBV12-4 and J is TRBJ1-1, with D unclear. CDR3 size: 13 residues. The V end was cut by 6 bases, the J end by 4 bases, with 12 bases between. This CDR3 reads CASRTHVGTEAFF. CDR3 bases: TGTGCCAGCAGAACCCATGTGGGCACTGAAGCTTTCTTT.

The chain uses TRBV4-1 and TRBJ1-2; D possibly corresponds to TRBD1 (5 bases). From germline, CDR1 is MGHRA and CDR2 YSYEKL. The germline V and J ends were trimmed by 4 bases and 0 bases, with 9 bases remaining between them. This CDR3 comprises 14 residues. The CDR3 here is CASSPSGPNYGYTF. In nucleotides, the CDR3 is TGCGCCAGCAGCCCTTCAGGGCCTAACTATGGCTACACCTTC.

This clonotype has a handful of counts. The rearrangement links TRBV5-1 to TRBJ1-4, with D unclear. Germline V gene sequence: CDR1 SGHRS, CDR2 YFSETQ. This CDR3 is built from 16 residues. V lost 2 bases and J lost 5, with 16 bases in between. The CDR3 nucleotides are TGCGCCAGCAGCTTCCGGCCCACTACGGAGAATGAAAAACTGTTTTTT. Its translation is CASSFRPTTENEKLFF.

The chain recombines TRBV5-1 with TRBJ1-1; D remains unclear. This CDR3 region has 13 residues. Trimming removed 0 bases from V and 7 bases from J, with 10 bases in between. The germline CDR1 and CDR2 sequences are SGHRS and YFSETQ. The CDR3: CASSLDRYGEAFF. The CDR3 bases are TGCGCCAGCAGCTTGGACAGATATGGTGAAGCTTTCTTT.